The 32 T cell receptor beta chains below all came from one sample that was sequenced in a study of type 1 regulatory T cells. TCRdb processed the reads anew with MiXCR; each CDR3 protein has one entry. The sample contains around 88,000 distinct CDR3 sequences, 30% to 35% of which appear only once. The material sequenced was CD4+ T cells, either the whole sample or a sorted fraction (not recorded which). These receptors came from a human donor in good health.

In its sample, this clonotype was seen a few times. V usage is TRBV6-2 or TRBV6-3 and J usage is TRBJ2-1, with D tentatively TRBD2 (6 bases). This CDR3 is built from 17 residues. CDR1 is MNHEY, CDR2 SVGEGT, per germline. V lost 11 bases to trimming and J lost 0 bases, with 23 bases between them. The CDR3 sequence is CAVDSRLGSFSYNEQFF. The DNA of the CDR3 is TGTGCCGTCGACAGTCGACTAGGAAGCTTCTCCTACAATGAGCAGTTCTTC.

Only a few counts were recorded for this clonotype. The chain combines TRBV27 with TRBJ1-2, with D uncertain. Trimming took 1 base from V and 2 from J, leaving 11 bases between them. The length of the CDR3 is 15 residues. Germline-derived CDR1 and CDR2 are MNHEY and SMNVEV (reference sequence). CDR3: CASSLFSTANYGYTF. CDR3 sequence (DNA): TGTGCCAGCAGTTTATTTTCTACAGCGAACTATGGCTACACCTTC.

This chain joins TRBV5-1 and TRBJ2-6, with 8 bases fitting TRBD1. Germline CDR1 reads SGHRS; CDR2 reads YFSETQ. V lost 3 bases and J lost 2; bases outside the gene matches: 10. This CDR3 region has 18 residues. CDR3 loop: CASSSGQAFRTGANVLTF. CDR3 nucleotides: TGCGCCAGCAGCTCGGGACAGGCCTTTCGCACTGGGGCCAACGTCCTGACTTTC. Full variable domain (missing parts from reference TRBV5-1 and TRBJ2-6): KAGVTQTPRYLIKTRGQQVTLSCSPISGHRSVSWYQQTPGQGLQFLFEYFSETQRNKGNFPGRFSGRQFSNSRSEMNVSTLELGDSALYLCASSSGQAFRTGANVLTFGAGSRLTVL.

This clonotype occurred a few times. The gene calls are TRBV30 and TRBJ2-2; no reliable D call. V dropped 2 bases and J dropped 1 base, with 2 bases sitting between them. The CDR3 loop spans 12 amino acids. From germline, CDR1 is GTSNPN and CDR2 SVGIG (reference sequence). CDR3 DNA: TGTGCCTGGAGTTTGAACACCGGGGAGCTGTTTTTT. It yields the protein CAWSLNTGELFF. The entire variable domain, with the rest obtained from reference TRBV30 and TRBJ2-2, is as follows: SQTIHQWPATLVQPVGSPLSLECTVEGTSNPNLYWYRQAAGRGLQLLFYSVGIGQISSEVPQNLSASRPQDRQFILSSKKLLLSDSGFYLCAWSLNTGELFFGEGSRLTVL.

CDR3 residues: CAISESRGHHEQYF. The CDR3 region has the DNA TGTGCCATCAGTGAGTCGAGGGGTCATCATGAGCAGTACTTC. The chain is built from TRBV10-3 and TRBJ2-7; D tentatively fits TRBD1 or TRBD2 (5 bases each). Trimming left V 0 bases short and J 7 bases short, with 13 bases between. The CDR3 is 14 residues long. Germline V gene lookup returns CDR1 ENHRY and CDR2 SYGVKD.

The chain links TRBV6-6 to TRBJ2-4; D gene unclear. The CDR3 runs 14 residues. Germline-derived CDR1 and CDR2 are MNHNY and SVGAGI (reference sequence). Trimming took off 4 bases at V and 3 bases at J, with 10 bases between the two ends. CDR3 DNA: TGTGCCAGCAGTTTTCGACAAGTCAAAAACATTCAGTACTTC. Residues: CASSFRQVKNIQYF.

The gene calls are TRBV29-1 and TRBJ1-2; a weak D match, TRBD1 (5 bases). V shed 4 bases and J shed 2 bases, with 11 bases lying between them. Germline V gives CDR1 SQVTM, CDR2 ANQGSEA. The CDR3 is 13 residues long. The CDR3 nucleotides are TGCAGCGTTGGAGGGTCAGGGAACTATGGCTACACCTTC. Residues: CSVGGSGNYGYTF. Complete variable domain (other parts from reference TRBV29-1 and TRBJ1-2): SAVISQKPSRDICQRGTSLTIQCQVDSQVTMMFWYRQQPGQSLTLIATANQGSEATYESGFVIDKFPISRPNLTFSTLTVSNMSPEDSSIYLCSVGGSGNYGYTFGSGTRLTVV.

The rearrangement joins TRBV20-1 to TRBJ1-1; D perhaps matches TRBD1 (6 bases). The CDR3 is made up of 17 amino acids. V dropped 8 bases and J dropped 3 bases, with 28 bases sitting between them. Germline values: CDR1 DFQATT, CDR2 SNEGSKA (reference sequence). DNA for the CDR3: TGCAGTCATCAATTGACAGGTTTTGGGTCCACAGACACTGAAGCTTTCTTT. Its protein product is CSHQLTGFGSTDTEAFF.

J is TRBJ1-4 and V is TRBV4-2, with 8 bases matching TRBD1. Trimming took 4 bases from V and 8 from J; bases not matched to a gene: 12. Germline V gives CDR1 LGHNA, CDR2 YNFKEQ. The CDR3 spans 16 residues. The CDR3 DNA follows: TGTGCCAGCAGCCCACTCAGGGCAGGGGGCGACGAAAAACTGTTTTTT. It yields the protein CASSPLRAGGDEKLFF.

CDR3 sequence: CATTPLANTGELFF. The CDR3 coding sequence is TGTGCCACCACCCCCCTCGCGAACACCGGGGAGCTGTTTTTT. This rearrangement joins TRBV19 to TRBJ2-2; D is ambiguous. This CDR3 spans 14 amino acids. V was pared by 10 bases and J by 0 bases, with 12 bases between. Germline V gives CDR1 LNHDA, CDR2 SQIVND (reference sequence).

This clonotype was found a few times. The V and J genes are TRBV5-4 and TRBJ1-4, with TRBD1 identical over 7 bases. CDR1 is SGHNT, CDR2 YYREEE, per germline (reference sequence). This CDR3 spans 16 amino acids. The V segment lost 2 bases and the J segment 5 bases; nucleotides outside the gene matches: 9. This chain's CDR3 is CASSFKPGQPNEKLFF. DNA for the CDR3: TGTGCCAGCAGCTTTAAACCGGGACAGCCAAATGAAAAACTGTTTTTT.

This sequence joins TRBV5-1 and TRBJ1-3; D remains ambiguous. The CDR3 spans 14 residues. Trimming left V 5 bases short and J 4 bases short, with 13 bases between. In germline, CDR1 is SGHRS, CDR2 YFSETQ. Here the CDR3 reads CASSPGSPGNTIYF. The DNA of the CDR3 is TGCGCCAGCAGTCCGGGATCGCCAGGAAACACCATATATTTT.

The chain combines TRBV5-1 with TRBJ1-1; D not certain. Germline V gene data show CDR1 as SGHRS and CDR2 as YFSETQ. The V gene lost 4 bases and the J gene lost 1 base, with 8 bases spanning the gap. The CDR3 spans 13 residues. CDR3 residues: CASSPLGNTEAFF. The CDR3 region has the DNA TGCGCCAGCAGCCCCCTGGGGAACACTGAAGCTTTCTTT.

This clonotype has just a few counts. The V gene is TRBV12-3 or TRBV12-4, the J gene TRBJ1-2; D is unclear. This CDR3 has 10 amino acids. Trimming took off 8 bases at V and 6 bases at J, with 7 bases between the two ends. The CDR3 bases are TGTGCCAGCCTAGGAGATGGCTACACCTTC. Protein: CASLGDGYTF.

This clonotype has only a few counts. This CDR3 is CASSPNSGGQETQYF. In DNA form, the CDR3 reads TGTGCCAGCTCACCTAATTCCGGGGGGCAAGAGACCCAGTACTTC. The rearrangement links TRBV18 to TRBJ2-5; 7 nucleotides line up with TRBD2. Germline CDR1 is KGHSH and CDR2 is LQKENI. V dropped 3 bases and J dropped 2; count of bases not matched to a gene: 6. The CDR3 has 15 amino acids.

This clonotype was observed a few times. The chain joins TRBV10-3 to TRBJ2-1, with D hard to call. CDR3 length equals 14 residues. Germline loops: CDR1 ENHRY, CDR2 SYGVKD. Trimming shortened V by 4 bases and J by 0 bases, and 7 bases separated the two germline ends. The CDR3 DNA sequence: TGTGCCATCAGTGGAACACTCTCCTACAATGAGCAGTTCTTC. This sequence encodes CAISGTLSYNEQFF.

This clonotype occurred many times. V usage is TRBV12-3 or TRBV12-4 and J usage is TRBJ1-1; D possibly corresponds to TRBD1 (6 bases). The ends were cut back, 11 bases at V and 1 base at J, with 14 bases in the middle. This CDR3 is built from 13 residues. The CDR3 DNA reads as TGTGCCGCCCAAGGACAGTCGAACACTGAAGCTTTCTTT. Amino acid sequence: CAAQGQSNTEAFF.

This clonotype was observed a few times. The V gene is TRBV5-1, the J gene TRBJ2-2; 7 nucleotides agree with TRBD2. Germline V CDR1 and CDR2: SGHRS, YFSETQ. The CDR3 is 14 residues long. V dropped 6 bases and J dropped 2; count of bases not matched to a gene: 4. The CDR3 loop reads CASTGLGNTGELFF. The CDR3 DNA reads as TGCGCCAGCACTGGACTAGGAAACACCGGGGAGCTGTTTTTT. Drawing the rest from reference TRBV5-1 and TRBJ2-2, the complete variable domain is KAGVTQTPRYLIKTRGQQVTLSCSPISGHRSVSWYQQTPGQGLQFLFEYFSETQRNKGNFPGRFSGRQFSNSRSEMNVSTLELGDSALYLCASTGLGNTGELFFGEGSRLTVL.

The V and J genes are TRBV7-9 and TRBJ2-3, with D unclear. CDR3 length: 17 residues. Germline-derived CDR1 and CDR2 are SEHNR and FQNEAQ (reference sequence). Trimming took off 5 bases at V and 0 bases at J, with 18 bases between the two ends. This CDR3 is CASSATFPIGSTDTQYF. CDR3 nucleotide sequence: TGTGCCAGCAGCGCCACCTTTCCAATCGGTAGCACAGATACGCAGTATTTT.

This chain connects TRBV11-2 to TRBJ2-5, with TRBD1 matching 9 bases. This CDR3 has 15 amino acids. Germline V lookup: CDR1 SGHAT, CDR2 FQNNGV. The junction had 9 bases not matched to a gene; V was cut back by 5 bases and J by 5 bases. CDR3 amino acids: CASSTDRGEWETQYF. The CDR3 DNA is TGTGCCAGCAGCACCGACAGGGGGGAGTGGGAGACCCAGTACTTC.

The sample holds many counts of this clonotype. The chain carries TRBV20-1 and TRBJ2-7; 10 bases fit TRBD2. The CDR3 length is 14 residues. V lost 5 bases, J lost 0 bases, and 4 bases stayed unmatched. The germline V gene encodes CDR1 DFQATT and CDR2 SNEGSKA (reference sequence). The CDR3 nucleotides are TGCAGTGCTCAACTAGCGGGAAGCTCCTACGAGCAGTACTTC. This sequence encodes CSAQLAGSSYEQYF.

The chain carries TRBV5-1 and TRBJ2-7; 8 bases map to TRBD1. The V gene's germline CDR1 is SGHRS and CDR2 YFSETQ. CDR3 length: 13 residues. The V segment lost 4 bases and the J segment 5 bases; nucleotides outside the gene matches: 5. The CDR3 loop is CASSVDRAHEQYF. As DNA, the CDR3 is TGCGCCAGCAGCGTGGACAGGGCCCACGAGCAGTACTTC.

This clonotype was seen more than once but under ten times. V usage is TRBV20-1 and J usage is TRBJ2-1, with 11 bases identical to TRBD1. The germline V gene has CDR1 DFQATT and CDR2 SNEGSKA (reference sequence). V lost 4 bases to trimming and J lost 7 bases; unmatched junction nucleotides: 6. The CDR3 runs 14 residues. CDR3 in amino acids: CSANAGTGGNEQFF. As DNA, the CDR3 is TGCAGTGCTAACGCGGGGACAGGGGGAAATGAGCAGTTCTTC.

This clonotype was counted only a few times. The chain combines TRBV15 with TRBJ2-2; no clear D. V gave up 4 bases and J gave up 1 base, with 7 bases separating them. Germline loops: CDR1 LNHNV, CDR2 YYDKDF (reference sequence). The CDR3 covers 14 residues. The CDR3 is CATSNGLNTGELFF. DNA for the CDR3: TGTGCCACCAGCAACGGGCTGAACACCGGGGAGCTGTTTTTT.

This clonotype was counted a few times. This chain uses TRBV7-2 with TRBJ2-3; D is undetermined. Trimming cost V 1 base and J 4 bases, with 3 bases left between them. The CDR3 runs to 12 residues. Germline loops: CDR1 SGHTA, CDR2 FQGNSA. CDR3 coding DNA: TGTGCCAGCAGCTTAGGTCCAGATACGCAGTATTTT. It yields the protein CASSLGPDTQYF.

The rearrangement links TRBV5-8 to TRBJ2-6; no clear D. The CDR3 totals 16 residues. Germline values: CDR1 SGHTS, CDR2 YDEGEE. Deletions cut 2 bases from V and 0 bases from J, with 9 bases between. The CDR3 DNA is TGTGCCAGCAGCTTCACCGTGATCTCTGGGGCCAACGTCCTGACTTTC. Translating gives CASSFTVISGANVLTF.

The chain uses TRBV4-1 and TRBJ1-4; D unclear. The CDR3 runs to 16 residues. Germline assignment: CDR1 MGHRA and CDR2 YSYEKL. V was shortened by 1 base and J by 10 bases, with 19 bases between the two germline ends. The CDR3 protein is CASSQVPHEAAGKLFF. For the CDR3, the DNA is TGCGCCAGCAGCCAAGTTCCCCACGAGGCGGCGGGAAAACTGTTTTTT.

This chain uses TRBV28 with TRBJ2-7; TRBD1 aligns across 7 bases. V lost 10 bases, J lost 5 bases, and 11 bases stayed unmatched. This CDR3 spans 13 amino acids. Germline loops: CDR1 MDHEN, CDR2 SYDVKM. This CDR3 is CATMGDSINEQYF. The DNA for the CDR3 is TGTGCCACCATGGGGGACAGTATTAACGAGCAGTACTTC.

This chain uses TRBV7-8 with TRBJ2-3; D is unclear. Germline values: CDR1 SGHVS, CDR2 FQNEAQ. The CDR3 sequence is 17 residues long. The V and J ends lost 5 bases and 2 bases respectively, with 20 bases between them. The DNA for the CDR3 is TGTGCCAGCAGCCCACTCCAGGCCCCGGACGCCACAGATACGCAGTATTTT. It specifies CASSPLQAPDATDTQYF. Filled out from reference TRBV7-8 and TRBJ2-3, the complete variable domain reads GAGVSQSPRYKVAKRGQDVALRCDPISGHVSLFWYQQALGQGPEFLTYFQNEAQLDKSGLPSDRFFAERPEGSVSTLKIQRTQQEDSAVYLCASSPLQAPDATDTQYFGPGTRLTVL.

The chain recombines TRBV18 with TRBJ2-5; 8 nucleotides match TRBD2. The CDR3 consists of 16 residues. Germline assignment: CDR1 KGHSH and CDR2 LQKENI. V lost 3 bases to trimming and J lost 5 bases; unmatched junction nucleotides: 11. In DNA, the CDR3 is TGTGCCAGCTCACCGCCCCAAGCGGGAGCGGGGGAGACCCAGTACTTC. This translates into CASSPPQAGAGETQYF.

This clonotype appeared a few times. V and J are TRBV29-1 and TRBJ2-3; D is undetermined. Trimming shortened V by 3 bases and J by 2 bases, and 0 bases separated the two germline ends. The CDR3 is made up of 10 amino acids. The germline gives CDR1 SQVTM, CDR2 ANQGSEA. The CDR3 DNA follows: TGCAGCGTTGACACAGATACGCAGTATTTT. Protein: CSVDTDTQYF.

This clonotype has just a few counts. The genes are TRBV12-3 or TRBV12-4 and TRBJ1-5; weak D call: TRBD1 (6 bases). Trimming pared 6 bases from V and 3 bases from J, leaving 15 bases between. The CDR3 is 15 residues long. The CDR3 sequence: CASSPGDTSNQPQHF. CDR3 bases: TGTGCCAGCAGCCCAGGGGACACCTCCAATCAGCCCCAGCATTTT.